This T cell receptor beta chain was sequenced for a study of T cells after yellow fever vaccination. The wider study: In the case of low-cell-number fractions, SMART-Seq v4 Ultra Low Input was used for preparation.

Study results and caveats: By day 5 rather than day 15, the secondary response had peaked, though it was weaker. Overall, a small share of clonotypes was seen in both CD4 and CD8 compartments. Abundant clonotypes from the bulk population could have been carried over as contaminants into FACS-sorted repertoires.

Germline CDR1 is DFQATT and CDR2 is SNEGSKA (reference sequence). The V segment lost 3 bases and the J segment 3 bases; nucleotides outside the gene matches: 4. The CDR3 runs 13 residues. This clonotype appeared a few times. The antigen is not known. TCRdb passed the 5' RACE reads through MiXCR, listing each CDR3 protein once. Among 500,000 to 650,000 distinct CDR3 sequences, less than 20% were seen once, and the ten largest hold about 18%. V gene TRBV20-1 combines with J gene TRBJ2-5; 7 nucleotides line up with TRBD1. The material was PBMCs, obtained 5 to 6 days after the first yellow fever vaccination. The sequence came from a man between 18 and 35 years old who received the YFV17D yellow fever vaccine. CDR3 residues: CSARGDSKETQYF. The CDR3 DNA reads as TGCAGTGCTAGGGGGGACAGTAAAGAGACCCAGTACTTC.